This entry lists 30 T cell receptor beta chains sequenced from one sample in a study of T cell responses to AZD1222 COVID-19 vaccine. Produced via immunoSEQ multiplex PCR; TCRdb's table is partial and in-frame only. Among approximately 49,000 clones listed, around 80% were seen once. Sequences were derived from peripheral blood, sampled on day 0 of MenACWY control vaccination. The receptors derive from an adult in good health.

The chain employs TRBV14 and TRBJ1-1, with unresolved D. Per germline, CDR1 SGHDN and CDR2 FVKESK. The V end was cut by 0 bases, the J end by 5 bases, with 16 bases between. This CDR3 has 16 residues. The chain's CDR3 is CASSQERYGVWTEAFF. CDR3 nucleotide sequence: TGTGCCAGCAGCCAAGAAAGATACGGGGTATGGACTGAAGCTTTCTTT. The entire variable domain, with the rest obtained from reference TRBV14 and TRBJ1-1, is as follows: EAGVTQFPSHSVIEKGQTVTLRCDPISGHDNLYWYRRVMGKEIKFLLHFVKESKQDESGMPNNRFLAERTGGTYSTLKVQPAELEDSGVYFCASSQERYGVWTEAFFGQGTRLTVV.

V and J are TRBV6-6 and TRBJ2-7; tentatively, D is TRBD1 or TRBD2 (5 bases each). The CDR3 is 14 amino acids. The germline CDR1 and CDR2 sequences are MNHNY and SVGAGI (reference sequence). V was shortened by 6 bases and J by 0 bases, with 12 bases between the two germline ends. CDR3 amino acids: CASSSSGSSYEQYF. CDR3 in DNA: TGTGCCAGCAGCTCTTCAGGGAGCTCCTACGAGCAGTACTTC.

The chain combines TRBV5-1 with TRBJ2-1; the D is unclear. CDR1 and CDR2 from the germline V gene are SGHRS and YFSETQ. The CDR3 totals 15 residues. V was clipped by 5 bases and J by 7 bases, with 19 bases between them. CDR3 in DNA: TGCGCCAGCAGGCCGGCTAGTCTCGTTCCTAATGAGCAGTTCTTC. This sequence encodes CASRPASLVPNEQFF.

The chain combines TRBV7-8 with TRBJ1-5; 11 nucleotides line up with TRBD1. The CDR3 is made up of 16 amino acids. V dropped 5 bases and J dropped 6; count of bases not matched to a gene: 9. Germline V lookup: CDR1 SGHVS, CDR2 FQNEAQ. CDR3 protein: CASSIGDRGISQPQHF. The CDR3 coding sequence is TGTGCCAGCAGCATAGGGGACAGGGGGATATCTCAGCCCCAGCATTTT.

This clone occurred a few times. CDR3 nucleotide sequence: TGTGCCAGCAGCTTCGGGGGGCGGGACACTGAAGCTTTCTTT. It yields the protein CASSFGGRDTEAFF. V gene TRBV5-4 combines with J gene TRBJ1-1; the D gene is possibly TRBD1 (6 bases). Germline V lookup: CDR1 SGHNT, CDR2 YYREEE (reference sequence). CDR3 size: 14 residues. The germline V and J ends were trimmed by 2 bases and 3 bases, with 11 bases remaining between them.

The rearrangement links TRBV13 to TRBJ2-1; 7 positions match TRBD2. The length of the CDR3 is 13 residues. The germline V gene has CDR1 PRHDT and CDR2 FYEKMQ (reference sequence). V shed 6 bases and J 9 bases; nucleotides not matched to a gene: 8. CDR3 sequence: CASRTSRVGEQFF. CDR3 nucleotides: TGTGCCAGCAGGACTAGCAGGGTGGGTGAGCAGTTCTTC. Filled out from reference TRBV13 and TRBJ2-1, the complete variable domain reads AAGVIQSPRHLIKEKRETATLKCYPIPRHDTVYWYQQGPGQDPQFLISFYEKMQSDKGSIPDRFSAQQFSDYHSELNMSSLELGDSALYFCASRTSRVGEQFFGPGTRLTVL.

The chain employs TRBV5-4 and TRBJ1-1; D perhaps matches TRBD1 (6 bases). Germline V lookup: CDR1 SGHNT, CDR2 YYREEE (reference sequence). The CDR3 loop spans 15 amino acids. Trimming left V 1 base short and J 2 bases short, with 12 bases between. This CDR3 reads CASSLWNRANTEAFF. CDR3 nucleotide sequence: TGTGCCAGCAGCTTGTGGAACAGGGCAAACACTGAAGCTTTCTTT.

This rearrangement joins TRBV20-1 to TRBJ1-1; D is unclear. Germline loops: CDR1 DFQATT, CDR2 SNEGSKA (reference sequence). This CDR3 comprises 11 residues. Trimming took 7 bases from V and 1 from J, leaving 7 bases between them. This CDR3 is CSDGTNTEAFF. In nucleotides, the CDR3 is TGCAGTGACGGCACGAACACTGAAGCTTTCTTT.

The chain is built from TRBV19 and TRBJ2-3, with 9 bases identical to TRBD2. CDR1 is LNHDA and CDR2 is SQIVND in the germline V gene (reference sequence). This CDR3 is built from 14 residues. V trimming: 9 bases; J trimming: 1 base; junction bases outside the gene matches: 5. As DNA, the CDR3 is TGTGCCAGCACACTAGCGGGCGGCACAGATACGCAGTATTTT. Protein: CASTLAGGTDTQYF.

This rearrangement joins TRBV5-1 to TRBJ1-3; possible D gene TRBD1, 5 bases. Germline CDR1 and CDR2: SGHRS and YFSETQ. The length of the CDR3 is 14 residues. The V gene lost 4 bases and the J gene lost 4 bases, with 12 bases spanning the gap. The CDR3 DNA reads as TGCGCCAGCAGCCCGCAGGGTGACGGAAACACCATATATTTT. Its translation: CASSPQGDGNTIYF. Looking up the rest from reference TRBV5-1 and TRBJ1-3 gives the full variable domain: KAGVTQTPRYLIKTRGQQVTLSCSPISGHRSVSWYQQTPGQGLQFLFEYFSETQRNKGNFPGRFSGRQFSNSRSEMNVSTLELGDSALYLCASSPQGDGNTIYFGEGSWLTVV.

The chain employs TRBV29-1 and TRBJ1-3; D unresolved. V gave up 6 bases and J gave up 6 bases, with 9 bases separating them. From germline, CDR1 is SQVTM and CDR2 ANQGSEA. This CDR3 is built from 11 residues. CDR3 in DNA: TGCAGCGTCTTGACGAAAAACACCATATATTTT. Amino acids: CSVLTKNTIYF.

This rearrangement joins TRBV7-9 to TRBJ2-2; possibly TRBD2 for D (6 bases). The CDR3 spans 15 residues. Germline CDR1 reads SEHNR; CDR2 reads FQNEAQ (reference sequence). V was cut by 1 base and J by 1 base, with 7 bases left in between. CDR3 protein: CASSLGAGNTGELFF. The CDR3 DNA reads TGTGCCAGCAGCTTAGGAGCGGGGAACACCGGGGAGCTGTTTTTT.

The chain recombines TRBV29-1 with TRBJ1-2, with D unresolved. V dropped 2 bases and J dropped 9 bases, with 13 bases sitting between them. This CDR3 comprises 12 residues. The germline V gene encodes CDR1 SQVTM and CDR2 ANQGSEA. DNA of the CDR3: TGCAGCGTTGAAAGTAGTAAGGACCGCTACACCTTC. It specifies CSVESSKDRYTF.

Only one count was recorded for this clone. The chain carries TRBV5-8 and TRBJ2-7, with 7 bases matching TRBD2. J gave up 6 bases and V 2 bases, and 14 bases lay outside the gene matches. This CDR3 comprises 16 residues. Germline loops: CDR1 SGHTS, CDR2 YDEGEE. The CDR3 here is CASSFSLDGPGGEQYF. DNA of the CDR3: TGTGCCAGCAGCTTTAGTTTGGACGGGCCGGGGGGCGAGCAGTACTTC.

The genes are TRBV13 and TRBJ1-1; D call uncertain. The germline CDR1 and CDR2 sequences are PRHDT and FYEKMQ (reference sequence). The V end lost 1 base, the J end lost 1 base, and 4 bases lay between the germline ends. This CDR3 is 13 amino acids long. The CDR3 is CASSLVTNTEAFF. CDR3 nucleotides: TGTGCCAGCAGCTTAGTTACGAACACTGAAGCTTTCTTT.

This chain joins TRBV14 and TRBJ2-1, with D possibly called TRBD1 or TRBD2 (5 bases each). This CDR3 has 19 amino acids. Germline values: CDR1 SGHDN, CDR2 FVKESK. V lost 0 bases and J 4 bases, leaving 22 bases between the germline ends. The chain's CDR3 is CASSQEGWQAVWGYNEQFF. CDR3 DNA sequence: TGTGCCAGCAGCCAAGAAGGTTGGCAGGCAGTTTGGGGGTACAATGAGCAGTTCTTC.

The chain uses TRBV10-1 and TRBJ2-5, with D perhaps TRBD1 or TRBD2 (5 bases each). The CDR3 is made up of 16 amino acids. Deletions cut 0 bases from V and 5 bases from J, with 16 bases between. Germline V lookup: CDR1 WNHNN, CDR2 SYGVQD (reference sequence). CDR3 residues: CASSESSWGTGETQYF. The CDR3 nucleotides read TGCGCCAGCAGTGAGTCGAGTTGGGGGACGGGCGAGACCCAGTACTTC.

This chain connects TRBV7-2 to TRBJ1-6; D remains unclear. CDR3 length: 12 amino acids. Germline V gene data show CDR1 as SGHTA and CDR2 as FQGNSA. V shed 3 bases and J shed 7 bases, with 4 bases lying between them. DNA for the CDR3: TGTGCCAGCAGCTTGAGAAATTCACCCCTCCACTTT. It codes for CASSLRNSPLHF.

This CDR3 is CASSRDRAGEKLFF. CDR3 nucleotides: TGTGCCAGCAGCCGTGACAGGGCGGGAGAAAAACTGTTTTTT. The chain employs TRBV5-4 and TRBJ1-4, with 7 bases that match TRBD1. V dropped 4 bases and J dropped 8; count of bases not matched to a gene: 8. The CDR3 length is 14 residues. The germline V gene has CDR1 SGHNT and CDR2 YYREEE (reference sequence).

V and J are TRBV18 and TRBJ1-1; TRBD1 is a possible D gene (6 bases). Germline CDR1 KGHSH, CDR2 LQKENI. The CDR3 consists of 15 residues. Trimming left V 2 bases short and J 2 bases short, with 12 bases between. CDR3 DNA: TGTGCCAGCTCACCATTCGGGGGGCTTAACACTGAAGCTTTCTTT. Protein product: CASSPFGGLNTEAFF.

The rearrangement joins TRBV24-1 to TRBJ2-3; D is ambiguous. CDR1 is KGHDR and CDR2 is SFDVKD in the germline V gene. The germline V and J ends were trimmed by 4 bases and 2 bases, with 9 bases remaining between them. The CDR3 is 14 residues long. The chain's CDR3 is CATSDGGFTDTQYF. The CDR3 nucleotides are TGTGCCACCAGTGACGGTGGGTTCACAGATACGCAGTATTTT.

This chain uses TRBV5-6 with TRBJ2-2; TRBD2 agrees at 8 bases. The CDR3 sequence is 18 residues long. V lost 0 bases and J lost 3; bases outside the gene matches: 10. Germline loops: CDR1 SGHDT, CDR2 YYEEEE. The CDR3 nucleotides are TGTGCCAGCAGCTTGGTTTATGGCGGGAGGCCAGACACCGGGGAGCTGTTTTTT. It is translated as CASSLVYGGRPDTGELFF.

The V and J genes are TRBV3-1 (or the pseudogene TRBV3-2) and TRBJ2-3, with 7 bases matching TRBD2. CDR3 size: 15 residues. The germline gives CDR1 LGHDT, CDR2 YNNKEL (reference sequence). V dropped 0 bases and J dropped 4; count of bases not matched to a gene: 4. CDR3 sequence reads: CASSQDSGWADTQYF. The CDR3 DNA reads TGTGCCAGCAGCCAAGATAGCGGGTGGGCAGATACGCAGTATTTT.

In this sample, this clone turned up a few times. The chain carries TRBV25-1 and TRBJ2-1; 8 bases agree with TRBD2. The trim removed 3 bases at V and 7 bases at J, leaving 8 bases unmatched. Germline values: CDR1 MGHDK, CDR2 SYGVNS. The CDR3 runs to 15 residues. CDR3 loop: CASSEPGGRSNEQFF. In DNA form, the CDR3 reads TGTGCCAGCAGTGAGCCCGGCGGGAGGTCAAATGAGCAGTTCTTC.

The chain joins TRBV19 to TRBJ1-4; the match to TRBD1 covers 8 bases. V shed 3 bases and J 4 bases; nucleotides not matched to a gene: 4. The CDR3 covers 15 residues. In germline, CDR1 is LNHDA, CDR2 SQIVND (reference sequence). The CDR3 spells CASSMRTGFNEKLFF. CDR3 sequence (DNA): TGTGCCAGTAGTATGCGGACAGGGTTTAATGAAAAACTGTTTTTT.

This chain uses TRBV6-2 or TRBV6-3 with TRBJ2-7; D unresolved. Germline loops: CDR1 MNHEY, CDR2 SVGEGT. Trimming cost V 5 bases and J 4 bases, with 18 bases left between them. This CDR3 is built from 15 residues. The CDR3: CASSAGRSMGYEQYV. CDR3 DNA: TGTGCCAGCAGTGCTGGACGTTCCATGGGTTACGAGCAGTACGTC.

The chain employs TRBV11-3 and TRBJ2-1, with a tentative D call TRBD2 (5 bases). The CDR3 consists of 13 residues. Trimming removed 5 bases at V and 9 bases at J, with 14 bases between. Germline assignment: CDR1 SGHNT and CDR2 YENEEA. CDR3 bases: TGTGCCAGCAGCCAAACTAGATGGGGTGAGCAGTTCTTC. This encodes CASSQTRWGEQFF.

This chain links TRBV24-1 with TRBJ2-1, with D hard to call. In germline, CDR1 is KGHDR, CDR2 SFDVKD. This CDR3 has 12 residues. Deletions cut 3 bases from V and 10 bases from J, with 9 bases between. CDR3 sequence reads: CATSDPLWEQFF. The DNA of the CDR3 is TGTGCCACCAGTGATCCTCTTTGGGAGCAGTTCTTC.

In its sample, this clone was seen once. Here the CDR3 reads CASSEGYSYNEQFF. For the CDR3, the DNA is TGTGCCAGCAGTGAAGGGTACAGCTACAATGAGCAGTTCTTC. The J gene is TRBJ2-1, the V gene TRBV2; D unresolved. CDR1 and CDR2 (germline): SNHLY, FYNNEI. V dropped 1 base and J dropped 3 bases, with 7 bases sitting between them. The CDR3 totals 14 residues.

The chain uses TRBV30 and TRBJ1-2; 10 bases are a match to TRBD1. This CDR3 is built from 14 residues. Germline CDR1 is GTSNPN and CDR2 is SVGIG (reference sequence). Trimming cost V 2 bases and J 7 bases; bases outside gene matches: 7. The CDR3 coding sequence is TGTGCCTGGAGTATAGACAGGGGGCGGTTTGGCTACACCTTC. The encoded protein is CAWSIDRGRFGYTF.